A selection of T cell receptor beta chains follows, all from one sample in a study of beta chain features in type 1 diabetes. Produced via immunoSEQ multiplex PCR; TCRdb's table is partial and in-frame only. The data contain approximately 38,000 clones, 50% to 75% of them seen just once; the ten biggest clones take up around 2%. Sequenced sample: Tregs from blood. These receptors came from a woman aged 30 to 39 in good health. The CDR3 runs from the conserved cysteine through the conserved F or W. Each record gives: J gene, V gene, D gene, clone size, CDR3 protein, CDR3 DNA. D genes are given only for firm matches. Clone size is stated in some rows and not others, as once, few, many or a class when expanded.

TRBJ2-4,TRBV2,-,-,CASSLKNIQYF,TGTGCCAGCAGCCTAAAAAACATTCAGTACTTC
TRBJ2-1,TRBV7-9,TRBD2,-,CASSNPGLAFSSSYNEQFF,TGTGCCAGCAGCAACCCGGGACTAGCGTTTTCTAGCTCCTACAATGAGCAGTTCTTC
TRBJ1-3,TRBV6-1,TRBD1,-,CASRSPGTAENTIYF,TGTGCCAGCAGGTCACCCGGGACAGCAGAAAACACCATATATTTT
TRBJ2-7,TRBV19,TRBD1,few,CASSIPGTGGYEQYF,TGTGCCAGTAGTATCCCCGGGACAGGCGGGTACGAGCAGTACTTC
TRBJ2-3,TRBV29-1,TRBD2,-,CSVATGGGPDTQYF,TGCAGCGTTGCTACGGGAGGGGGACCAGATACGCAGTATTTT
TRBJ2-3,TRBV15,-,-,CATSRDLGESTDTQYF,TGTGCCACCAGCAGAGATCTGGGAGAATCCACAGATACGCAGTATTTT
TRBJ2-4,TRBV4-2,-,few,CASSQDDSSSIQYF,TGTGCCAGCAGCCAAGATGACAGCTCCAGCATTCAGTACTTC
TRBJ2-7,TRBV6-5,TRBD2,-,CASGLAGGTYEQYF,TGTGCCAGCGGTTTAGCGGGAGGGACCTACGAGCAGTACTTC
TRBJ1-5,TRBV5-1,-,-,CASSFQGQPQHF,TGCGCCAGCAGCTTCCAGGGTCAGCCCCAGCATTTT
TRBJ1-5,TRBV5-1,TRBD1,few,CASSLEGGEYQPQHF,TGCGCCAGCAGCTTGGAAGGGGGCGAGTATCAGCCCCAGCATTTT
TRBJ1-5,TRBV28,-,-,CASSPLQGTSNQPQHF,TGTGCCAGCAGTCCCCTACAGGGAACGAGCAATCAGCCCCAGCATTTT
TRBJ2-7,TRBV25-1,TRBD2,-,CASSGGGYEQYF,TGTGCCAGCAGTGGGGGGGGCTACGAGCAGTACTTC
TRBJ2-1,TRBV19,TRBD2,-,CASSSRIAGWNEQFF,TGTGCCAGTAGTAGCCGGATAGCGGGATGGAATGAGCAGTTCTTC
TRBJ1-2,TRBV5-1,TRBD1,few,CASSLGPGQGYGYTF,TGCGCCAGCAGCTTGGGGCCTGGACAGGGATACGGCTACACCTTC
TRBJ2-1,TRBV28,-,few,CASSSIYAGYNEQFF,TGTGCCAGCAGTTCAATCTACGCGGGCTACAATGAGCAGTTCTTC
TRBJ2-3,TRBV11-2,-,once,CASSFVSTDTQYF,TGTGCCAGCAGCTTCGTTAGCACAGATACGCAGTATTTT
TRBJ2-1,TRBV5-1,TRBD2,once,CASSAQAGGGGYNEQFF,TGCGCCAGCAGCGCTCAAGCGGGAGGCGGGGGATACAATGAGCAGTTCTTC
TRBJ1-1,TRBV6-1,TRBD1,-,CASSRQGADTEAFF,TGTGCCAGCAGTCGACAGGGGGCCGACACTGAAGCTTTCTTT
TRBJ2-7,TRBV28,TRBD2,-,CASTTSGNEQYF,TGTGCCAGCACGACTAGCGGAAACGAGCAGTACTTC
TRBJ2-1,TRBV9,TRBD2,-,CASSVLSGNFPSSYNEQFF,TGTGCCAGCAGCGTCCTTAGCGGGAACTTCCCCAGCTCCTACAATGAGCAGTTCTTC
TRBJ2-3,TRBV7-3,-,-,CASSSTGPDTQYF,TGTGCCAGCAGCTCGACAGGACCAGATACGCAGTATTTT
TRBJ2-7,TRBV28,-,-,CASSNGQNYEQYF,TGTGCCAGCAGTAATGGGCAGAATTACGAGCAGTACTTC
TRBJ2-7,TRBV4-1,-,-,CASSQEGTILYEQYF,TGCGCCAGCAGCCAAGAAGGGACAATTCTCTACGAGCAGTACTTC
TRBJ2-1,TRBV7-3,TRBD2,-,CASSLTPSGSSGEQFF,TGTGCCAGCAGCTTAACCCCTAGCGGGAGTTCCGGTGAGCAGTTCTTC
TRBJ1-5,TRBV28,-,-,CASSLGRASPQHF,TGTGCCAGCAGTTTAGGCAGGGCATCGCCCCAGCATTTT
TRBJ2-3,TRBV15,TRBD1,few,CATSFYRGSTDTQYF,TGTGCCACCAGCTTCTACAGGGGAAGCACAGATACGCAGTATTTT
TRBJ2-7,TRBV6-1,TRBD1,-,CASSDRGLTYEQYF,TGTGCCAGCAGTGACAGGGGGCTTACCTACGAGCAGTACTTC
TRBJ2-5,TRBV2,TRBD1,-,CASSPQGQGFGEQYF,TGTGCCAGCAGCCCTCAGGGACAGGGGTTTGGTGAGCAGTACTTC
TRBJ2-7,TRBV6-5,TRBD2,-,CASSSLVAGGSYEQYF,TGTGCCAGCAGTTCTCTGGTAGCGGGGGGTTCCTACGAGCAGTACTTC
TRBJ1-5,TRBV7-8,-,-,CASSLSNRPRHSNQPQHF,TGTGCCAGCAGCTTAAGTAATCGACCGAGACATAGCAATCAGCCCCAGCATTTT
TRBJ1-5,TRBV28,TRBD1,-,CASSANRDRYSNQPQHF,TGTGCCAGCTCCGCCAACCGGGACAGATATAGCAATCAGCCCCAGCATTTT
TRBJ2-4,TRBV25-1,TRBD2,-,CASTEGAGAGKNIQYF,TGTGCCAGCACAGAAGGGGCGGGAGCGGGCAAAAACATTCAGTACTTC
TRBJ1-1,TRBV28,-,-,CASSVLNTEAFF,TGTGCCAGCAGTGTTCTCAACACTGAAGCTTTCTTT
TRBJ2-5,TRBV4-2,TRBD2,once,CASSQDARTRETQYF,TGTGCCAGCAGCCAAGACGCCCGGACTAGGGAGACCCAGTACTTC